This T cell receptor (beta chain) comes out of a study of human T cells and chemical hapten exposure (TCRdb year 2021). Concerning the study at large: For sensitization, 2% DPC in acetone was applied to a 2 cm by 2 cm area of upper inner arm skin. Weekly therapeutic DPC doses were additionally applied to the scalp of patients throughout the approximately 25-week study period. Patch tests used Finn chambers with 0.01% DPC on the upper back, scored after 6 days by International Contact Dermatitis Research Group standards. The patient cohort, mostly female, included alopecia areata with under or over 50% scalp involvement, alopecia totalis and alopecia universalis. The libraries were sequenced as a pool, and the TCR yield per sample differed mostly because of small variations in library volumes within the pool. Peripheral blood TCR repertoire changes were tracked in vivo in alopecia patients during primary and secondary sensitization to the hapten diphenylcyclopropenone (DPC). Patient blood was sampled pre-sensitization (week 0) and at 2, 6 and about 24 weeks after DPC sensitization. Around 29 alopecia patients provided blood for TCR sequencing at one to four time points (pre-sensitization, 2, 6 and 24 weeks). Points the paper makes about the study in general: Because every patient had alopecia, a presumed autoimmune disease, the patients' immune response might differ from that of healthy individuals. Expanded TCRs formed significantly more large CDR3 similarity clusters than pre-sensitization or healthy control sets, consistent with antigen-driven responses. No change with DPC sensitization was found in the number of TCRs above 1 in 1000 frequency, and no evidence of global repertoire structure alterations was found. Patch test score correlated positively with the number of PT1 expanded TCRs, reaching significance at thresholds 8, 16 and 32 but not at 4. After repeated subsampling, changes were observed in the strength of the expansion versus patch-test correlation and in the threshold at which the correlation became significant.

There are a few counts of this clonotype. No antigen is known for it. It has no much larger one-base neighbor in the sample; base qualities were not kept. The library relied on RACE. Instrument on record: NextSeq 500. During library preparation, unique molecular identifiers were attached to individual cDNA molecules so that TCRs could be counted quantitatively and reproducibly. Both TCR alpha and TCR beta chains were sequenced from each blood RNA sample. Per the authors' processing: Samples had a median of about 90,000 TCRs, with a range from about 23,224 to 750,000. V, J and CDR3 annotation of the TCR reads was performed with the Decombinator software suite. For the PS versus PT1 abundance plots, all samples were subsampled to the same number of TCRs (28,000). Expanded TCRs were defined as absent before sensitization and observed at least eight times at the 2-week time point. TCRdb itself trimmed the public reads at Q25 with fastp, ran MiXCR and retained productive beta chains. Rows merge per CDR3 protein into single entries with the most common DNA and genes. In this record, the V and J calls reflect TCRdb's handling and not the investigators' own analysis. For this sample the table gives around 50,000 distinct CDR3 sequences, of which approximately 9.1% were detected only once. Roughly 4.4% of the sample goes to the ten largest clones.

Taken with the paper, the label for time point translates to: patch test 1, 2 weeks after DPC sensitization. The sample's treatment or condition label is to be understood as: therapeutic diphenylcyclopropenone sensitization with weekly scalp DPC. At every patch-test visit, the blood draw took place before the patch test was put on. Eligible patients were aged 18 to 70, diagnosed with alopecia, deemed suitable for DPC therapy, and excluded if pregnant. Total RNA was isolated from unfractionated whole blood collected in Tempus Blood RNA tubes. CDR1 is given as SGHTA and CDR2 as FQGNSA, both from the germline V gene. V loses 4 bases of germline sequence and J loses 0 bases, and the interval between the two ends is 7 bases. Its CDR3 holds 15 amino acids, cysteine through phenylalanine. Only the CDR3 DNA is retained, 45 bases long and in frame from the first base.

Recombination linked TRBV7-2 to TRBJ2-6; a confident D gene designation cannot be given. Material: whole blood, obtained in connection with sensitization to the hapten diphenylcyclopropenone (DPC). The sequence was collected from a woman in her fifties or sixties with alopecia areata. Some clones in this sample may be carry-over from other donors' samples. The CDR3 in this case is CASSSVRSGANVLTF. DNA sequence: TGTGCCAGCAGCTCCGTCCGCTCTGGGGCCAACGTCCTGACTTTC.